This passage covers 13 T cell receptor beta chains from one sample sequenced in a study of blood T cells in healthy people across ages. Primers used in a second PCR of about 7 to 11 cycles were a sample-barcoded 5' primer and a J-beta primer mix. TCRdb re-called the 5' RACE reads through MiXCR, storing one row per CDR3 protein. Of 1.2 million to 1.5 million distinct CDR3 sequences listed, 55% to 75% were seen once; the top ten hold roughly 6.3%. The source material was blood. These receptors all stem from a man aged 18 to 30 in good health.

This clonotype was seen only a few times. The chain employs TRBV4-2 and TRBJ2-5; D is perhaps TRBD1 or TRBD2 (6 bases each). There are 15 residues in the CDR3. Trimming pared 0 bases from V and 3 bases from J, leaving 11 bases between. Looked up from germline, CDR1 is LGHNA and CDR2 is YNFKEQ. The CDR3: CASSQDPGGEETQYF. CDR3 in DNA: TGTGCCAGCAGCCAAGACCCCGGGGGCGAAGAGACCCAGTACTTC.

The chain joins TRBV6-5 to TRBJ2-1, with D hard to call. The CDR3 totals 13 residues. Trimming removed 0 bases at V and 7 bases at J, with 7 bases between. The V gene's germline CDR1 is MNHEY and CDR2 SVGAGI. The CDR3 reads CASSYSASNEQFF. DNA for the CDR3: TGTGCCAGCAGTTACTCGGCTTCGAATGAGCAGTTCTTC.

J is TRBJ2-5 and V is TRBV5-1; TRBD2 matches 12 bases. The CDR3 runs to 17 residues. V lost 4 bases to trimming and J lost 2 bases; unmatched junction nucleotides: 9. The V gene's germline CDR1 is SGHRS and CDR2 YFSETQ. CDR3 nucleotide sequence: TGCGCCAGCAGCGAAAATCAACTAGCGGGGGGTCAAGAGACCCAGTACTTC. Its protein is CASSENQLAGGQETQYF.

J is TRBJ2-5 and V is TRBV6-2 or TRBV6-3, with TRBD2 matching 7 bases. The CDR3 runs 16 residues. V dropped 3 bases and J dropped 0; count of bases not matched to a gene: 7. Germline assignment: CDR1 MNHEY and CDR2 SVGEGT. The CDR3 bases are TGTGCCAGCAGTTATTCGCTAGCGGATTACCAAGAGACCCAGTACTTC. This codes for CASSYSLADYQETQYF.

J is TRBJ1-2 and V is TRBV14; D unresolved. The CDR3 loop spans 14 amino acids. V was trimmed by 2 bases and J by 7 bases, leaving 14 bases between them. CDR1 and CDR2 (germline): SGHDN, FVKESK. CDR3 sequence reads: CASSQTGGRTGYTF. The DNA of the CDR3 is TGTGCCAGCAGCCAAACCGGCGGCCGCACTGGCTACACCTTC.

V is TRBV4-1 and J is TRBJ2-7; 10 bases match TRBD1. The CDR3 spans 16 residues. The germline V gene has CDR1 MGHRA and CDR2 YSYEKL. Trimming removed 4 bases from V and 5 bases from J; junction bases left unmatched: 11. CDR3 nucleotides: TGCGCCAGCAGCCCAGATCCCGGGACAGGGGTACACGAGCAGTACTTC. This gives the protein CASSPDPGTGVHEQYF.

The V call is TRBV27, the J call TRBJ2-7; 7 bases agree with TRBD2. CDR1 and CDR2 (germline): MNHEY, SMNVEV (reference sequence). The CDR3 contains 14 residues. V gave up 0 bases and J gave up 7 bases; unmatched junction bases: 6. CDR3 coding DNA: TGTGCCAGCAGTTTATCCATACGGGGGGTTGAGCAGTACTTC. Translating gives CASSLSIRGVEQYF.

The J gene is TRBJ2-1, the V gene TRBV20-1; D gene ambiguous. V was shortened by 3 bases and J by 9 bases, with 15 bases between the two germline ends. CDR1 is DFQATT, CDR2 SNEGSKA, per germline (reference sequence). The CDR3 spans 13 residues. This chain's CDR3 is CSASGQWLGEQFF. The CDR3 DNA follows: TGCAGTGCTAGTGGGCAATGGCTCGGTGAGCAGTTCTTC.

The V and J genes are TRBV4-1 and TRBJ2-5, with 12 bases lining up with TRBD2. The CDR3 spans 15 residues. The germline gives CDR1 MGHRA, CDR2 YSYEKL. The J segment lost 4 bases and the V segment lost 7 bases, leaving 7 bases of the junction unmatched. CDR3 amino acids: CASKLAGLAGETQYF. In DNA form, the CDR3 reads TGCGCCAGCAAACTAGCGGGACTAGCGGGAGAGACCCAGTACTTC.

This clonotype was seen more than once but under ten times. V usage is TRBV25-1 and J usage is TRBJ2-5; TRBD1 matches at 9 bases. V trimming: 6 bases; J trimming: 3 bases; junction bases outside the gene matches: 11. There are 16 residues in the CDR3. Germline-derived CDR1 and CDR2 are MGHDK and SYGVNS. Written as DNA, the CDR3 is TGTGCCAGCAGCCAGAACAGGGGGCTCGGGGAAGAGACCCAGTACTTC. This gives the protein CASSQNRGLGEETQYF.

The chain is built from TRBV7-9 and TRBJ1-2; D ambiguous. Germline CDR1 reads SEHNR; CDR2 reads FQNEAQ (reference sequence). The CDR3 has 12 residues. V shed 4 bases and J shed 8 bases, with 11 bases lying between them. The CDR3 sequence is CASSSLNGGYTF. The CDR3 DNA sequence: TGTGCCAGCAGCTCGTTGAATGGGGGCTACACCTTC.

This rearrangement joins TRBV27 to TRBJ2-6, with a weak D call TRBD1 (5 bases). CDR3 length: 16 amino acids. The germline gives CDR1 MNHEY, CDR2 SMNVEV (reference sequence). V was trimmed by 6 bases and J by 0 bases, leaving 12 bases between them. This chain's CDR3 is CASSPRATSGANVLTF. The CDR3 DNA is TGTGCCAGCAGCCCCAGGGCAACCTCTGGGGCCAACGTCCTGACTTTC.

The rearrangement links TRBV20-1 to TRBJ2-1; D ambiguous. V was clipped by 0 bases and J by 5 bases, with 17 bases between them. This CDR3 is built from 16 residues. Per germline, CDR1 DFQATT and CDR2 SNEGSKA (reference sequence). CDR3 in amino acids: CSARDFPLVAHNEQFF. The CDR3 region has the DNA TGCAGTGCTAGAGATTTTCCTTTGGTAGCCCACAATGAGCAGTTCTTC.